This T cell receptor beta chain stems from a study of CD8 T cells in Susac syndrome. A quantity of about 0.5 to 1 ug RNA underwent reverse transcription using random hexamers. TCRdb passed the immunoSEQ multiplex PCR reads through MiXCR, listing each CDR3 protein once. The sample consists of approximately 120,000 distinct CDR3 sequences, around 94% of them appearing once. The authors carried out high-throughput sequencing of TCR beta. They applied it to CD8+ and CD4+ T cells obtained from blood. Healthy donors served as age- and sex-matched controls. Germline V CDR1 and CDR2: SGHRS, YFSETQ. Trimming pared 0 bases from V and 0 bases from J, leaving 7 bases between. The CDR3 length is 15 residues.

The material sequenced was CD4+ T cells from PBMCs. This TCR came from a human donor in good health. The gene calls are TRBV5-1 and TRBJ2-1; D is ambiguous. CDR3 bases: TGCGCCAGCAGCTTGGCTCTTAGCTCCTACAATGAGCAGTTCTTC. Its translation: CASSLALSSYNEQFF.